The clone carrying this T cell receptor beta chain came up a few times. Antigen unknown. These data are taken from a study of beta chain features in type 1 diabetes. General study points: Compared to healthy donors, patients appeared to have naive, central memory and Treg TCRB repertoires that were more alike. Researchers report that Type 1 diabetes patients had moderately but significantly shorter TCRB CDR3s across all four CD4+ subsets.

Investigators reverse transcribed all isolated RNA, so they sequenced expressed TCRB transcripts. Some clones are missing from TCRdb's copy, which holds only in-frame ones; the method was immunoSEQ multiplex PCR. The sample lists about 240,000 clones; about 25% were seen once. The CDR3 sequence is 12 residues long. The V gene's germline CDR1 is SQVTM and CDR2 ANQGSEA. The ends lost 7 bases at V and 3 bases at J; junction bases unmatched: 6. This sequence originates from a man aged 25 to 45 in good health. The J gene is TRBJ2-7, the V gene TRBV29-1, with TRBD1 matching over 7 bases. The sequencing sample was made of central memory CD4+ T cells from blood. CDR3 residues: CSGTRDSYEQYF. The CDR3 bases are TGCAGCGGTACCCGGGACAGCTACGAGCAGTACTTC.